This T cell receptor (beta chain) stems from a study of T cells after yellow fever vaccination. Study context: Some fractions had low cell numbers, and these were prepared with SMART-Seq v4 Ultra Low Input.

The study made its TCR cDNA through 5'RACE template switching. That step introduced a universal primer site along with UMIs. TCRdb re-called the 5' RACE reads with MiXCR, one entry per CDR3 protein. The sample contains over 45,000 distinct CDR3 sequences, roughly 6.9% of which appear only once. V was cut by 10 bases and J by 0 bases, with 12 bases left in between. CDR1 and CDR2 from the germline V gene are ENHRY and SYGVKD. The CDR3 consists of 14 residues. Findings and limits, study-wide: Abundant clonotypes from the bulk population could get into FACS-sorted repertoires as contaminants.

Concerning this clonotype itself: Antigen specificity is unknown.

The TCR comes from a man between 18 and 29 years old who received the YFV17D yellow fever vaccine. The sequencing here drew on CD8+ T cells sorted from PBMCs, taken on the day of the first yellow fever vaccination. The chain carries TRBV10-3 and TRBJ2-2; the D is unclear. The CDR3 sequence: CATRPSANTGELFF. CDR3 bases: TGTGCCACCCGACCGAGCGCGAACACCGGGGAGCTGTTTTTT.